Below, 13 T cell receptor beta chains from the same sample are listed, as sequenced in a study of blood T cell repertoires in COVID-19. Only in-frame clones appear in the TCRdb table, and some are missing; sequencing was by immunoSEQ multiplex PCR. This table has some 54,000 clones, around 81% appearing once. The sample taken for sequencing was peripheral blood. Receptors were obtained from a man in his 70s with active COVID-19.

The V call is TRBV9, the J call TRBJ2-7; TRBD1 matches 12 bases. The CDR3 totals 15 residues. Germline assignment: CDR1 SGDLS and CDR2 YYNGEE. V dropped 4 bases and J dropped 2; count of bases not matched to a gene: 4. The CDR3 DNA reads as TGTGCCAGCAGCACCCGGGACAGGGGGCCCTACGAGCAGTACTTC. Its translation: CASSTRDRGPYEQYF.

V gene TRBV2 combines with J gene TRBJ1-4; TRBD1 is a possible D gene (6 bases). CDR3 length: 15 residues. Germline V gene data show CDR1 as SNHLY and CDR2 as FYNNEI. With 6 bases removed from V and 8 bases from J, the gap between germline ends came to 19 bases. In nucleotides, the CDR3 is TGTGCCAGCAGCAGGGGACAAGTGGGTTTCGAAAAACTGTTTTTT. It yields the protein CASSRGQVGFEKLFF.

CDR3 DNA: TGTGCCAGTAGGCAGGCAGGGCGAGGCAATCAGCCCCAGCATTTT. This gives the protein CASRQAGRGNQPQHF. The V call is TRBV19, the J call TRBJ1-5, with TRBD1 as a possible D gene (5 bases). Trimming took off 6 bases at V and 2 bases at J, with 14 bases between the two ends. CDR3 length: 15 residues. From germline, CDR1 is LNHDA and CDR2 SQIVND (reference sequence).

J is TRBJ2-5 and V is TRBV27, with 7 positions matching TRBD1. The CDR3 runs 17 residues. Germline values: CDR1 MNHEY, CDR2 SMNVEV (reference sequence). With V trimmed by 0 bases and J by 1 base, 8 bases remained unmatched. The CDR3 sequence: CASSLSLTGTAQETQYF. The DNA of the CDR3 is TGTGCCAGCAGTTTATCGTTGACCGGGACAGCCCAAGAGACCCAGTACTTC.

The CDR3 is CASSIVRDRRNYGYTF. In DNA, the CDR3 is TGTGCCAGTAGTATAGTAAGGGACAGGAGGAACTATGGCTACACCTTC. The chain recombines TRBV19 with TRBJ1-2; 8 bases are shared with TRBD1. The CDR3 has 16 amino acids. V was pared by 1 base and J by 2 bases, with 6 bases of the junction left unmatched. Germline V gene data show CDR1 as LNHDA and CDR2 as SQIVND (reference sequence).

The V call is TRBV7-2, the J call TRBJ1-2; 8 bases align to TRBD1. V was clipped by 4 bases and J by 8 bases; unmatched bases: 6. Germline CDR1 and CDR2: SGHTA and FQGNSA. This CDR3 is 13 amino acids long. CDR3 in DNA: TGTGCCAGCAGCTCCGGACAGGGCGGGGGCTACACCTTC. Protein sequence: CASSSGQGGGYTF.

This chain links TRBV4-2 with TRBJ2-2; no reliable D call. The CDR3 has 16 amino acids. Germline loops: CDR1 LGHNA, CDR2 YNFKEQ. Trimming shortened V by 0 bases and J by 9 bases, and 17 bases separated the two germline ends. The CDR3 sequence is CASSQELGLGVRELFF. The CDR3 nucleotides are TGTGCCAGCAGCCAAGAATTGGGTCTTGGAGTCCGGGAGCTGTTTTTT.

The rearrangement joins TRBV9 to TRBJ1-6; D may be TRBD1 (6 bases). The CDR3 has 17 residues. Trimming cost V 0 bases and J 5 bases, with 15 bases left between them. Germline CDR1 SGDLS, CDR2 YYNGEE. This CDR3 reads CASSVGQGRWDNSPLHF. CDR3 DNA: TGTGCCAGCAGCGTAGGTCAGGGGCGCTGGGATAATTCACCCCTCCACTTT. The full variable domain, in which reference TRBV9 and TRBJ1-6 provide the parts outside the CDR3, is DSGVTQTPKHLITATGQRVTLRCSPRSGDLSVYWYQQSLDQGLQFLIQYYNGEERAKGNILERFSAQQFPDLHSELNLSSLELGDSALYFCASSVGQGRWDNSPLHFGNGTRLTVT.

The chain joins TRBV6-5 to TRBJ1-6; D may be TRBD1 (5 bases). Per germline, CDR1 MNHEY and CDR2 SVGAGI. V lost 5 bases and J lost 9, with 17 bases in between. The CDR3 has 15 residues. The CDR3 DNA reads TGTGCCAGCAGTACAGGAGAAACAGTTCGTTCACCCCTCCACTTT. Its translation is CASSTGETVRSPLHF.

The chain carries TRBV9 and TRBJ2-3; TRBD1 matches at 8 bases. Looked up from germline, CDR1 is SGDLS and CDR2 is YYNGEE. V lost 4 bases and J lost 4; bases outside the gene matches: 8. This CDR3 is built from 15 residues. The CDR3 loop is CASSLHRTGSDTQYF. The DNA for the CDR3 is TGTGCCAGCAGCCTCCACCGGACAGGGTCAGATACGCAGTATTTT.

This clone has more than one count but fewer than ten. This chain links TRBV5-4 with TRBJ1-3, with 7 positions matching TRBD1. V lost 4 bases, J lost 2 bases, and 12 bases stayed unmatched. Germline V gene data show CDR1 as SGHNT and CDR2 as YYREEE (reference sequence). The CDR3 loop spans 17 amino acids. The CDR3 region has the DNA TGTGCCAGCAGCCCTGGTCTCACTGACAGGGCTGGAAACACCATATATTTT. Its translation: CASSPGLTDRAGNTIYF. Looking up the rest from reference TRBV5-4 and TRBJ1-3 gives the full variable domain: ETGVTQSPTHLIKTRGQQVTLRCSSQSGHNTVSWYQQALGQGPQFIFQYYREEENGRGNFPPRFSGLQFPNYSSELNVNALELDDSALYLCASSPGLTDRAGNTIYFGEGSWLTVV.

This chain connects TRBV14 to TRBJ2-1, with 10 bases that match TRBD2. CDR3 length equals 16 residues. CDR1 is SGHDN and CDR2 is FVKESK in the germline V gene. V lost 3 bases, J lost 10 bases, and 12 bases stayed unmatched. CDR3 sequence (DNA): TGTGCCAGCAGCCATGGAGCGGGGGGGCGTGGGGAGGAGCAGTTCTTC. Amino acids: CASSHGAGGRGEEQFF. The full variable domain, with the rest looked up from reference TRBV14 and TRBJ2-1, is EAGVTQFPSHSVIEKGQTVTLRCDPISGHDNLYWYRRVMGKEIKFLLHFVKESKQDESGMPNNRFLAERTGGTYSTLKVQPAELEDSGVYFCASSHGAGGRGEEQFFGPGTRLTVL.

V is TRBV18 and J is TRBJ2-7; 8 bases agree with TRBD2. J gave up 2 bases and V 2 bases, and 5 bases lay outside the gene matches. Per the germline V gene, CDR1 is KGHSH and CDR2 is LQKENI. The CDR3 loop spans 15 amino acids. CDR3 residues: CASSPGRGDTYEQYF. In nucleotides, the CDR3 is TGTGCCAGCTCACCAGGGCGGGGGGATACCTACGAGCAGTACTTC.